What follows are 23 T cell receptor beta chains derived from one specimen sequenced in a study of blood T cell repertoires in COVID-19. Assay: immunoSEQ multiplex PCR; the TCRdb copy retains only in-frame clones and omits some. The sample has some 99,000 clones; roughly 85% are singletons. Sequenced: peripheral blood. The receptor set was obtained from a woman aged 55 to 70 with acute or convalescent COVID-19.

The gene calls are TRBV5-4 and TRBJ2-3; D gene unclear. This CDR3 spans 11 amino acids. From germline, CDR1 is SGHNT and CDR2 YYREEE (reference sequence). V was shortened by 4 bases and J by 6 bases, with 6 bases between the two germline ends. In DNA form, the CDR3 reads TGTGCCAGCAGCGCCAGGGATACGCAGTATTTT. This codes for CASSARDTQYF.

The chain recombines TRBV18 with TRBJ2-5; no reliable D call. Trimming took off 3 bases at V and 1 base at J, with 9 bases between the two ends. CDR1 and CDR2 from the germline V gene are KGHSH and LQKENI. The length of the CDR3 is 14 residues. The CDR3 region has the DNA TGTGCCAGCTCACCTCTGGCAGTCCAAGAGACCCAGTACTTC. This encodes CASSPLAVQETQYF. The full variable domain, completed using reference TRBV18 and TRBJ2-5, is NAGVMQNPRHLVRRRGQEARLRCSPMKGHSHVYWYRQLPEEGLKFMVYLQKENIIDESGMPKERFSAEFPKEGPSILRIQQVVRGDSAAYFCASSPLAVQETQYFGPGTRLLVL.

The rearrangement joins TRBV11-2 to TRBJ1-2, with TRBD1 identical over 8 bases. The CDR3 covers 18 residues. Germline V gene data show CDR1 as SGHAT and CDR2 as FQNNGV. The J segment lost 5 bases and the V segment lost 1 base, leaving 15 bases of the junction unmatched. CDR3 amino acids: CASSLGQGATRTGYGYTF. In nucleotides, the CDR3 is TGTGCCAGCAGCTTAGGGCAGGGGGCAACCCGTACGGGGTATGGCTACACCTTC.

The chain has TRBV28 and TRBJ2-5, with TRBD1 identical over 7 bases. The CDR3 is 15 residues long. Germline V CDR1 and CDR2: MDHEN, SYDVKM. Trimming at V came to 7 bases and at J to 0 bases, leaving 8 bases not matched to a gene. The CDR3 sequence: CASTRTGLYQETQYF. The CDR3 coding sequence is TGTGCCAGCACCCGGACAGGATTGTACCAAGAGACCCAGTACTTC.

This clone was found once. The chain carries TRBV28 and TRBJ2-7; D gene uncertain. Deletions cut 3 bases from V and 6 bases from J, with 9 bases between. Germline CDR1 MDHEN, CDR2 SYDVKM. The CDR3 covers 12 residues. CDR3 DNA sequence: TGTGCCAGCAGTTTGGCTAGGCGCGAGCAGTACTTC. This translates into CASSLARREQYF.

This rearrangement joins TRBV5-1 to TRBJ2-1, with D perhaps matching TRBD2 (5 bases). The CDR3 is 13 residues long. Trimming took 0 bases from V and 5 from J, leaving 6 bases between them. CDR1 and CDR2 from the germline V gene are SGHRS and YFSETQ. Written as DNA, the CDR3 is TGCGCCAGCAGCTTGGGGACTCACAATGAGCAGTTCTTC. Its protein is CASSLGTHNEQFF. Full variable domain (outside the CDR3, taken from reference TRBV5-1 and TRBJ2-1): KAGVTQTPRYLIKTRGQQVTLSCSPISGHRSVSWYQQTPGQGLQFLFEYFSETQRNKGNFPGRFSGRQFSNSRSEMNVSTLELGDSALYLCASSLGTHNEQFFGPGTRLTVL.

The chain joins TRBV2 to TRBJ1-2; TRBD1 matches at 11 bases. V trimming: 4 bases; J trimming: 3 bases; junction bases outside the gene matches: 4. The CDR3 runs to 15 residues. Germline CDR1 SNHLY, CDR2 FYNNEI. CDR3 protein: CASSGTGGRDYGYTF. In nucleotides, the CDR3 is TGTGCCAGCAGTGGGACAGGGGGCAGGGACTATGGCTACACCTTC. The full variable domain, in which reference TRBV2 and TRBJ1-2 provide the parts outside the CDR3, is EPEVTQTPSHQVTQMGQEVILRCVPISNHLYFYWYRQILGQKVEFLVSFYNNEISEKSEIFDDQFSVERPDGSNFTLKIRSTKLEDSAMYFCASSGTGGRDYGYTFGSGTRLTVV.

This chain connects TRBV7-9 to TRBJ2-2, with D possibly being TRBD2 (5 bases). The CDR3 loop spans 17 amino acids. CDR1 and CDR2 from the germline V gene are SEHNR and FQNEAQ (reference sequence). V shed 6 bases and J shed 0 bases, with 17 bases lying between them. The CDR3 DNA is TGTGCCAGCAGATCAGTCTTGGGAGTTTCGAACACCGGGGAGCTGTTTTTT. This translates into CASRSVLGVSNTGELFF.

This clone showed up just a few times. The V call is TRBV5-3, the J call TRBJ2-2, with D possibly TRBD2 on 5 matching bases. TRBV5-3 is designated an ORF whose function remains uncertain. V dropped 4 bases and J dropped 4 bases, with 11 bases sitting between them. The CDR3 length is 14 residues. The CDR3 sequence: CARSPGLGTGELFF. CDR3 coding DNA: TGTGCCAGAAGCCCCGGACTCGGCACCGGGGAGCTGTTTTTT.

The gene calls are TRBV11-2 and TRBJ1-5, with D possibly being TRBD1 (6 bases). CDR1 and CDR2 from the germline V gene are SGHAT and FQNNGV. This CDR3 comprises 15 residues. Trimming stripped 1 base from V and 7 bases from J, with 14 bases between. The CDR3 region is CASSLGLGQGQPQHF. The CDR3 DNA reads TGTGCCAGCAGCTTAGGTCTGGGGCAGGGGCAGCCCCAGCATTTT.

The chain carries TRBV18 and TRBJ1-1, with unresolved D. CDR1 and CDR2 (germline): KGHSH, LQKENI. Between the trimmed V and J ends, which lost 1 base and 1 base, there was a span of 10 bases. CDR3 length: 15 amino acids. The CDR3 spells CASSPREQKNTEAFF. The CDR3, as DNA: TGTGCCAGCTCACCACGAGAACAGAAGAACACTGAAGCTTTCTTT.

V is TRBV7-2 and J is TRBJ2-1; 9 bases line up with TRBD2. This CDR3 spans 14 amino acids. Germline-derived CDR1 and CDR2 are SGHTA and FQGNSA. J gave up 6 bases and V 7 bases, and 7 bases lay outside the gene matches. This CDR3 reads CASTPGLAGNEQFF. CDR3 coding DNA: TGTGCCAGCACCCCGGGACTAGCTGGCAATGAGCAGTTCTTC.

V and J are TRBV2 and TRBJ2-1; TRBD1 might be the D (6 bases). This CDR3 is built from 15 residues. The germline gives CDR1 SNHLY, CDR2 FYNNEI. The V gene lost 5 bases and the J gene lost 0 bases, with 11 bases spanning the gap. CDR3 sequence: CASSPDSSSYNEQFF. CDR3 nucleotides: TGTGCCAGCAGTCCGGACAGCTCCTCCTACAATGAGCAGTTCTTC.

A single count supports this clone. This chain joins TRBV19 and TRBJ2-7, with D hard to call. The length of the CDR3 is 13 residues. Trimming stripped 2 bases from V and 3 bases from J, with 8 bases between. The germline V gene encodes CDR1 LNHDA and CDR2 SQIVND (reference sequence). The CDR3 DNA follows: TGTGCCAGTAGTATACTCGGTAACTACGAGCAGTACTTC. Residues: CASSILGNYEQYF.

This chain's CDR3 is CASSEDGGEKLFF. CDR3 DNA: TGTGCCAGCAGTGAAGATGGAGGTGAAAAACTGTTTTTT. This chain joins TRBV25-1 and TRBJ1-4; D is undetermined. Germline assignment: CDR1 MGHDK and CDR2 SYGVNS. Trimming shortened V by 2 bases and J by 7 bases, and 8 bases separated the two germline ends. The CDR3 is 13 residues long.

This chain connects TRBV6-1 to TRBJ2-7, with TRBD2 as a possible D gene (6 bases). V gave up 6 bases and J gave up 7 bases, with 16 bases separating them. The CDR3 contains 13 residues. Germline V CDR1 and CDR2: MNHNS, SASEGT. CDR3 protein: CASRPEGPREQYF. As DNA, the CDR3 is TGTGCCAGCAGACCGGAGGGGCCGAGGGAGCAGTACTTC.

The rearrangement joins TRBV6-5 to TRBJ1-6; 8 nucleotides agree with TRBD1. CDR1 and CDR2 from the germline V gene are MNHEY and SVGAGI. The CDR3 covers 14 residues. Germline trimming cut 6 bases from V and 6 bases from J; bases unmatched to any gene: 4. CDR3 region: CASRDRVANSPLHF. The CDR3 DNA is TGTGCCAGCAGGGACAGGGTCGCTAATTCACCCCTCCACTTT.

The chain links TRBV5-8 to TRBJ2-7; D may be TRBD1 (6 bases). The CDR3 extends over 12 amino acids. With 5 bases removed from V and 4 bases from J, the gap between germline ends came to 10 bases. The germline V gene encodes CDR1 SGHTS and CDR2 YDEGEE. CDR3 coding DNA: TGTGCCAGCAGTCCCAGGGGTTACGAGCAGTACTTC. Residues: CASSPRGYEQYF.

V usage is TRBV5-1 and J usage is TRBJ2-2, with D possibly being TRBD2 (6 bases). Looked up from germline, CDR1 is SGHRS and CDR2 is YFSETQ. Trimming cost V 7 bases and J 0 bases, with 13 bases left between them. The CDR3 covers 15 residues. CDR3 region: CASGIRGSNTGELFF. CDR3 DNA: TGCGCCAGCGGAATTCGGGGGTCGAACACCGGGGAGCTGTTTTTT.

As DNA, the CDR3 is TGTGCCAGTAGTAAGGGGCTAGTACGCGGGGTGATACAAGAGACCCAGTACTTC. Encoded protein: CASSKGLVRGVIQETQYF. The chain is built from TRBV19 and TRBJ2-5; perhaps TRBD2 as D (6 bases). V was cut by 4 bases and J by 2 bases, with 23 bases left in between. Germline CDR1 LNHDA, CDR2 SQIVND (reference sequence). This CDR3 spans 18 amino acids.

V usage is TRBV7-8 and J usage is TRBJ2-6, with D possibly matching TRBD1 (5 bases). Trimming removed 5 bases at V and 0 bases at J, with 11 bases between. From germline, CDR1 is SGHVS and CDR2 FQNEAQ. The CDR3 is 16 amino acids. The CDR3 DNA reads as TGTGCCAGCAGCCAAGGGGCCTTCTCTGGGGCCAACGTCCTGACTTTC. Encoded protein: CASSQGAFSGANVLTF. The full variable domain, with the rest looked up from reference TRBV7-8 and TRBJ2-6, is GAGVSQSPRYKVAKRGQDVALRCDPISGHVSLFWYQQALGQGPEFLTYFQNEAQLDKSGLPSDRFFAERPEGSVSTLKIQRTQQEDSAVYLCASSQGAFSGANVLTFGAGSRLTVL.

The chain has TRBV28 and TRBJ2-7; TRBD2 agrees at 7 bases. Germline V gene lookup returns CDR1 MDHEN and CDR2 SYDVKM. V lost 4 bases to trimming and J lost 3 bases; unmatched junction nucleotides: 24. This CDR3 has 20 residues. The CDR3 DNA reads as TGTGCCAGCAGTTCCCCCGGGGAGGGACCAGGTCCGGGCCGGCACTACGAGCAGTACTTC. Encoded protein: CASSSPGEGPGPGRHYEQYF.

The chain combines TRBV5-6 with TRBJ2-2; possibly TRBD2 for D (5 bases). The V and J ends lost 0 bases and 5 bases respectively, with 8 bases between them. The germline V gene encodes CDR1 SGHDT and CDR2 YYEEEE. This CDR3 spans 14 amino acids. DNA of the CDR3: TGTGCCAGCAGCTTGGGGTCGGGGACCGGGGAGCTGTTTTTT. This translates into CASSLGSGTGELFF.